This TCR beta chain was retrieved from a study of T cell repertoires in cytomegalovirus infection. The CDR3 is 15 amino acids. Germline V gene data show CDR1 as MNHEY and CDR2 as SVGEGT. V gave up 6 bases and J gave up 3 bases, with 18 bases separating them. TCRdb re-called the reads through MiXCR, storing one row per CDR3 protein. This table holds about 150,000 distinct CDR3 sequences, less than 25% found once. The sequence derives from a human donor in good health (CMV status not recorded). Some clones in this sample may be carry-over from other donors' samples. V usage is TRBV6-2 or TRBV6-3 and J usage is TRBJ2-7; a possible D gene is TRBD2 (5 bases). The specimen sequenced was PBMCs. CDR3 residues: CASSRRTLGGYEQYF. CDR3 nucleotide sequence: TGTGCCAGCAGCCGGAGGACCTTAGGAGGCTACGAGCAGTACTTC.